These 5 T cell receptor beta chains share one sample of origin, sequenced in a study of post-analysis software for immune sequencing data. For these receptors, no antigen is known. Study results and caveats: The five TRBV segments detected at higher frequency in patients than in controls included TRBV5-6, TRBV5-1 and TRBV20-1.

Every TCR beta cDNA library bore unique molecular identifiers. TCRdb redid the calling of the PCR reads with MiXCR, one entry per CDR3 protein. The sample carries 400,000 to 500,000 distinct CDR3 sequences, approximately 42% recorded once. Sequencing was done on a sample of blood. These receptors were obtained from a girl aged 2-9 years with multiple sclerosis.

This clonotype was picked up a small number of times. The chain uses TRBV12-3 or TRBV12-4 and TRBJ1-6; 10 positions agree with TRBD1. The V and J ends lost 7 bases and 9 bases, in that order; junction bases with no gene match: 9. CDR3 length: 15 residues. CDR3 amino acids: CASTNYGQGVSPLHF. CDR3 DNA sequence: TGTGCCAGCACCAACTATGGACAGGGGGTTTCACCCCTCCACTTT.

In its sample, this clonotype was seen a few times. V gene TRBV10-3 combines with J gene TRBJ1-2; 7 positions match TRBD1. Germline CDR1 ENHRY, CDR2 SYGVKD. The CDR3 totals 16 residues. The V gene end was trimmed by 6 bases and the J gene end by 5 bases; junction bases not matched to a gene: 15. The CDR3, as DNA: TGTGCCATCAGGCAAACAGGGGATCCCCTGGAGTATGGCTACACCTTC. This sequence encodes CAIRQTGDPLEYGYTF.

The rearrangement joins TRBV7-9 to TRBJ1-2; D gene uncertain. Germline V CDR1 and CDR2: SEHNR, FQNEAQ (reference sequence). This CDR3 spans 13 amino acids. V lost 3 bases and J lost 7, with 12 bases in between. The CDR3 here is CASSFSGHSGYTF. For the CDR3, the DNA is TGTGCCAGCAGCTTTTCCGGTCACAGTGGCTACACCTTC.

This clonotype was counted only a few times. J is TRBJ2-5 and V is TRBV20-1; D ambiguous. Trimming took off 2 bases at V and 0 bases at J, with 25 bases between the two ends. Germline CDR1 is DFQATT and CDR2 is SNEGSKA (reference sequence). The CDR3 runs to 19 residues. Here the CDR3 reads CSARPLPGWLRAYQETQYF. CDR3 DNA sequence: TGCAGTGCTAGACCCCTCCCAGGCTGGCTCCGGGCGTACCAAGAGACCCAGTACTTC.

The chain employs TRBV5-1 and TRBJ1-2, with D hard to call. CDR1 is SGHRS and CDR2 is YFSETQ in the germline V gene. V gave up 0 bases and J gave up 6 bases, with 9 bases separating them. The CDR3 is 13 amino acids. CDR3 sequence reads: CASSLGPGNGYTF. The DNA for the CDR3 is TGCGCCAGCAGCTTGGGTCCGGGGAATGGCTACACCTTC.